The entry that follows covers one T cell receptor (beta chain) sequence. What it binds is not known. The protocol was immunoSEQ multiplex PCR, while the TCRdb copy is restricted to in-frame clones and leaves out a portion. The sample includes more than 150,000 clones, roughly 94% of them seen just once. The source of the sample is a study of T cell responses to AZD1222 COVID-19 vaccine. Study-wide points: Recipients of two AZD1222 doses showed rising Spike-specific TCR breadth and depth.

The receptor's source is an adult who received the AZD1222 COVID-19 vaccine. This specimen was peripheral blood, taken 28 days after the second AZD1222 dose.

In DNA, the CDR3 is TGTGCCATCAGGGACAGGGAGGGAACTGAAGCTTTCTTT. This gives the protein CAIRDREGTEAFF. This chain connects TRBV10-3 to TRBJ1-1, with TRBD1 matching 8 bases. The length of the CDR3 is 13 residues. With V trimmed by 6 bases and J by 5 bases, 5 bases remained unmatched. The V gene's germline CDR1 is ENHRY and CDR2 SYGVKD.